This T cell receptor beta chain was profiled in a study of blood T cell repertoires in COVID-19. Study-wide background: COVID-19 samples, acute and convalescent, were from the United States, Italy and Spain. Sources were T cells, B-cell-depleted T cells, or PBMCs; the material itself was cDNA or gDNA.

Between the trimmed V and J ends, which lost 2 bases and 6 bases, there was a span of 16 bases. The CDR3 is 15 amino acids. Germline CDR1 KGHSH, CDR2 LQKENI. In the original analysis: Estimation of nucleated cell counts was performed using reference gene primer amplification. Using immunoSEQ multiplex PCR, the repertoire was profiled, and TCRdb retains in-frame clones only, with some absent. V and J calls plus clone size are reproduced from that table; the DNA served to infer D and trimming. This table has about 120,000 clones, around nine tenths appearing once. This receptor was taken from a human donor in a cohort sampled during active COVID-19. The V call is TRBV18, the J call TRBJ1-1; D is unclear. The sequencing sample was made of peripheral blood. CDR3 sequence: CASSPSIYGEAEAFF. In nucleotides, the CDR3 is TGTGCCAGCTCACCAAGTATATACGGTGAGGCTGAAGCTTTCTTT.